This record covers a single T cell receptor beta chain. Antigen unknown. This specimen belongs to a study of OX40 agonist ivuxolimab in advanced cancers. Method: immunoSEQ multiplex PCR; TCRdb's copy keeps in-frame clones and lacks some. The sample lists approximately 59,000 clones, just under 85% occurring once. V lost 5 bases to trimming and J lost 5 bases, with 13 bases between them. Looked up from germline, CDR1 is MGHDK and CDR2 is SYGVNS. CDR3 length: 14 residues. The study, taken as a whole, reports: Among the lowest levels of clonal expansion were found in partial responders at 0.1-3.0 mg/kg. CD4+ and CD8+ blood T cells expanded clonally by week 6 at 0.1 to 3.0 mg/kg. More expanded clones were found, on average, in CD8+ than in CD4+ T cells.

This specimen consisted of CD4+ or CD8+ T cells sorted from blood, obtained in a trial of the OX40 agonist ivuxolimab. The chain carries TRBV25-1 and TRBJ2-1; TRBD1 might be the D (6 bases). This TCR came from an adult with an advanced solid tumor such as melanoma, head and neck, liver or kidney cancer. The CDR3: CASSPRGGNNEQFF. The CDR3 DNA sequence: TGTGCCAGCAGTCCCAGGGGCGGAAACAATGAGCAGTTCTTC.